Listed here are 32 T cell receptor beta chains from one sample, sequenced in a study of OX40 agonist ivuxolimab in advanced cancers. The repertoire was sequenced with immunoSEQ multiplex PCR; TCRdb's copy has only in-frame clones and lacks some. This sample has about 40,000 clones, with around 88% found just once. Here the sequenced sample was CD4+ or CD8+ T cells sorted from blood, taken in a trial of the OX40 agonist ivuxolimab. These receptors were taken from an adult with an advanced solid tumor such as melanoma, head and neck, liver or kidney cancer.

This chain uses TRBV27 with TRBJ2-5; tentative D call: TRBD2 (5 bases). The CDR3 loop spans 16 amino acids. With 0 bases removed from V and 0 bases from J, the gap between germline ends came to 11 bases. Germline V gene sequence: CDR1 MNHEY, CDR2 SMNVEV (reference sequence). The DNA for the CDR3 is TGTGCCAGCAGTTTATCAGTGGAGGCATACCAAGAGACCCAGTACTTC. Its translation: CASSLSVEAYQETQYF.

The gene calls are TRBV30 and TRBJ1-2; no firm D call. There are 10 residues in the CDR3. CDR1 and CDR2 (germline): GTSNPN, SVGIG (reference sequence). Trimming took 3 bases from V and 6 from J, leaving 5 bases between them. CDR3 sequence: CAWRNNGYTF. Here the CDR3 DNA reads TGTGCCTGGAGGAATAATGGCTACACCTTC.

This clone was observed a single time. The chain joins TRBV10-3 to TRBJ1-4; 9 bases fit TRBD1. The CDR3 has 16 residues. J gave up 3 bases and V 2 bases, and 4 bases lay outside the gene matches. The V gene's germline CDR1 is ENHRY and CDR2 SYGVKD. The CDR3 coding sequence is TGTGCCATCAGTGAGCCGGGACAGGGACCTAATGAAAAACTGTTTTTT. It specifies CAISEPGQGPNEKLFF.

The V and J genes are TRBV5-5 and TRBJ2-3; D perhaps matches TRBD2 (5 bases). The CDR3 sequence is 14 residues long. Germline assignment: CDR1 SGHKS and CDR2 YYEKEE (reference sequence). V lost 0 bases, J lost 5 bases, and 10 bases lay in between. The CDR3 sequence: CASSLEDSLDTQYF. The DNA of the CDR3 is TGTGCCAGCAGCTTGGAGGACTCCCTAGATACGCAGTATTTT.

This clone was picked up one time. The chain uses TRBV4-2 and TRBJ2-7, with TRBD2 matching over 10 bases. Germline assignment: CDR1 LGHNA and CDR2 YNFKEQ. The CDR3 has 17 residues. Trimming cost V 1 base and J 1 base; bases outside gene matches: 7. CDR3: CASSQGEAGGPSYEQYF. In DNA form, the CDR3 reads TGTGCCAGCAGCCAAGGGGAAGCGGGAGGGCCATCCTACGAGCAGTACTTC.

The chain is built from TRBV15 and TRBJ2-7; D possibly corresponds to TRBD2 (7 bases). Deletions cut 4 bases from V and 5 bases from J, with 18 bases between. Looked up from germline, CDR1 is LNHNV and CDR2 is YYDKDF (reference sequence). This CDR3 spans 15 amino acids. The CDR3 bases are TGTGCCACCAGCATCACCGGGCCGGGGGGCGACGAGCAGTACTTC. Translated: CATSITGPGGDEQYF. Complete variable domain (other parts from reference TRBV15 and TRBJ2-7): DAMVIQNPRYQVTQFGKPVTLSCSQTLNHNVMYWYQQKSSQAPKLLFHYYDKDFNNEADTPDNFQSRRPNTSFCFLDIRSPGLGDTAMYLCATSITGPGGDEQYFGPGTRLTVT.

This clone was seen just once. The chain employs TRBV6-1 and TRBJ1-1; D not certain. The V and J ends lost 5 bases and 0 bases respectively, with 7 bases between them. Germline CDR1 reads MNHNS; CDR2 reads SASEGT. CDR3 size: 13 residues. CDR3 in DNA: TGTGCCAGCAGTCCGAGCATGAACACTGAAGCTTTCTTT. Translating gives CASSPSMNTEAFF.

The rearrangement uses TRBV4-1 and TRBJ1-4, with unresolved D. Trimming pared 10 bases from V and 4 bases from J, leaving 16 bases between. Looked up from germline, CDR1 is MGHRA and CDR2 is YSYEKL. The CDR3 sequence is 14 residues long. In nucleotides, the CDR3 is TGCGCCATCTCCCTTCGGGCCCATAATGAAAAACTGTTTTTT. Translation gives CAISLRAHNEKLFF.

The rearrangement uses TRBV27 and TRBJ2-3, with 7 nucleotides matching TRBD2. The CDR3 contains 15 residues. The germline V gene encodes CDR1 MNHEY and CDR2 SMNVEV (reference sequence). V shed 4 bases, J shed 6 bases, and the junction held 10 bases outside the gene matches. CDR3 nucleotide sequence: TGTGCCAGCAGTTCTCTTCCCCTAGCGGTGGATACGCAGTATTTT. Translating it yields CASSSLPLAVDTQYF.

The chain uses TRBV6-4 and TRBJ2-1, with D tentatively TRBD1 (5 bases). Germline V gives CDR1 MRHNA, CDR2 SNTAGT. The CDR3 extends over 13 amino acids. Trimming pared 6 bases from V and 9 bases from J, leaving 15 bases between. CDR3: CASSLITGSEQFF. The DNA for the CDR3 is TGTGCCAGCAGCCTAATCACAGGTAGTGAGCAGTTCTTC.

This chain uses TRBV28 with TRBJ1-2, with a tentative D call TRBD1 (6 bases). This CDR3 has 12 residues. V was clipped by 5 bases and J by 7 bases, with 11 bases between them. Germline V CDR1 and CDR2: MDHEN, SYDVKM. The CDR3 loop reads CASSTRGLGYTF. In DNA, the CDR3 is TGTGCCAGCAGTACCAGGGGTCTTGGCTACACCTTC.

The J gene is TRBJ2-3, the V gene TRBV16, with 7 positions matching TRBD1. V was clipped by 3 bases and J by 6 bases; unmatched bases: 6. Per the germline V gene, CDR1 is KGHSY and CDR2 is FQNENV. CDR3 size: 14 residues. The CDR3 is CASSHNRGRDTQYF. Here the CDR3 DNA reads TGTGCCAGCAGCCACAACAGGGGTCGGGATACGCAGTATTTT.

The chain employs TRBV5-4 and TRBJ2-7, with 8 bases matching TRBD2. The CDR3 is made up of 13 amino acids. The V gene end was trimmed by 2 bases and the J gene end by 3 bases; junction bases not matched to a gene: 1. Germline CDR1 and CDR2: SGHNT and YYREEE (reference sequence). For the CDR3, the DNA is TGTGCCAGCAGCTTCGGGACTAGCTACGAGCAGTACTTC. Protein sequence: CASSFGTSYEQYF.

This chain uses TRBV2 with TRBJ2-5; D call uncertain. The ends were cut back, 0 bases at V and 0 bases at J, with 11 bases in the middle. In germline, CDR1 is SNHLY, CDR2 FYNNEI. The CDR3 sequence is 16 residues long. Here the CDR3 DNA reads TGTGCCAGCAGTGAAGCGGGGTCCAAAAACCAAGAGACCCAGTACTTC. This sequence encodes CASSEAGSKNQETQYF.

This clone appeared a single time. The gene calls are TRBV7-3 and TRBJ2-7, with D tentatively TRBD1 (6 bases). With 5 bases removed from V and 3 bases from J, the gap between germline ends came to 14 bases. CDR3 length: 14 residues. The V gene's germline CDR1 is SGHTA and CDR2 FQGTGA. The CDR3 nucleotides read TGTGCCAGCAGCCAAAAAAGACAGGTCTACGAGCAGTACTTC. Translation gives CASSQKRQVYEQYF. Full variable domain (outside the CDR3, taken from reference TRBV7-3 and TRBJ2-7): GAGVSQTPSNKVTEKGKYVELRCDPISGHTALYWYRQSLGQGPEFLIYFQGTGAADDSGLPNDRFFAVRPEGSVSTLKIQRTERGDSAVYLCASSQKRQVYEQYFGPGTRLTVT.

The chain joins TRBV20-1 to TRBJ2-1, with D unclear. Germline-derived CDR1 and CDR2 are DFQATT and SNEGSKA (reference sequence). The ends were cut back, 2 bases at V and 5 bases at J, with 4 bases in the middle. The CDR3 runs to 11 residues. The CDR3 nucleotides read TGCAGTGCTAGAAGGGACAATGAGCAGTTCTTC. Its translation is CSARRDNEQFF.

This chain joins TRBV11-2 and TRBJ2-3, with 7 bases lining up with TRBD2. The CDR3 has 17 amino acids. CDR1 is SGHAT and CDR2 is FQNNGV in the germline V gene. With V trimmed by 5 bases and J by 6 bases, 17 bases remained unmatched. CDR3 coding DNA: TGTGCCAGCAGCCTGGGGAGACTAGCCTACCTACGGGATACGCAGTATTTT. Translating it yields CASSLGRLAYLRDTQYF. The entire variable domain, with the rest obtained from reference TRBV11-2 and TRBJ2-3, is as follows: EAGVAQSPRYKIIEKRQSVAFWCNPISGHATLYWYQQILGQGPKLLIQFQNNGVVDDSQLPKDRFSAERLKGVDSTLKIQPAKLEDSAVYLCASSLGRLAYLRDTQYFGPGTRLTVL.

For the CDR3, the DNA is TGTGCCAGCAGTGTAGTTTGGGGACAGGTTGAGAATGAGCAGTTCTTC. Translated: CASSVVWGQVENEQFF. This chain links TRBV2 with TRBJ2-1, with 8 bases matching TRBD1. This CDR3 is built from 16 residues. Germline assignment: CDR1 SNHLY and CDR2 FYNNEI. Trimming at V came to 4 bases and at J to 7 bases, leaving 12 bases not matched to a gene. Full variable domain (outside the CDR3, taken from reference TRBV2 and TRBJ2-1): EPEVTQTPSHQVTQMGQEVILRCVPISNHLYFYWYRQILGQKVEFLVSFYNNEISEKSEIFDDQFSVERPDGSNFTLKIRSTKLEDSAMYFCASSVVWGQVENEQFFGPGTRLTVL.

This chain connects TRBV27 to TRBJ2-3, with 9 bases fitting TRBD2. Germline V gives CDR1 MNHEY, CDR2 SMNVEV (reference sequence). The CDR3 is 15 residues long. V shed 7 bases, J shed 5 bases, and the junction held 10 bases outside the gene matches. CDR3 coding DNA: TGTGCCAGCACTCTAGCGGGACCCCGCGGAGATACGCAGTATTTT. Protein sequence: CASTLAGPRGDTQYF.

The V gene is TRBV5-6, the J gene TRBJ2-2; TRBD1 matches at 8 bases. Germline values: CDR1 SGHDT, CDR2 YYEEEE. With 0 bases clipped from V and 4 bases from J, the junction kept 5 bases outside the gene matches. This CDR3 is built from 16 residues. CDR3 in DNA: TGTGCCAGCAGCTTGGGCTGGACAGGGCTCACCGGGGAGCTGTTTTTT. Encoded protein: CASSLGWTGLTGELFF.

The CDR3 DNA follows: TGTGCCAGTTCACTAGCGGGAGGGGGGGAGCAGTTCTTC. Its translation: CASSLAGGGEQFF. V usage is TRBV19 and J usage is TRBJ2-1, with TRBD2 matching over 13 bases. Unmatched junction bases numbered 5, after V lost 8 bases and J lost 10 bases. CDR1 is LNHDA, CDR2 SQIVND, per germline (reference sequence). The CDR3 runs to 13 residues.

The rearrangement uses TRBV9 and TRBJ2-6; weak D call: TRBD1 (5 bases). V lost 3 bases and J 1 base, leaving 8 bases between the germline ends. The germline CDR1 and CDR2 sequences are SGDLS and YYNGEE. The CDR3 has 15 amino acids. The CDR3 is CASSAQGSGANVLTF. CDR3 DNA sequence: TGTGCCAGCAGCGCTCAGGGATCTGGGGCCAACGTCCTGACTTTC.

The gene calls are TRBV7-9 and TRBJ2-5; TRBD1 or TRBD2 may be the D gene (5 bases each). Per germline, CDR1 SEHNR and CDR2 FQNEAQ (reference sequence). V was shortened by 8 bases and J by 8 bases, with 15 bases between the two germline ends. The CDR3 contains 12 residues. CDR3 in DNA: TGTGCCAGCCACGGGGCCGGGGAAACCCAGTACTTC. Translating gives CASHGAGETQYF.

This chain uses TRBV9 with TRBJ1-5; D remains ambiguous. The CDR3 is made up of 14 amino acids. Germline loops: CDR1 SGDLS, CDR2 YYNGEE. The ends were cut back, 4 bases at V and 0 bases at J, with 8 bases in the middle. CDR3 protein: CASSPGNSNQPQHF. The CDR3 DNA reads TGTGCCAGCAGCCCAGGCAATAGCAATCAGCCCCAGCATTTT.

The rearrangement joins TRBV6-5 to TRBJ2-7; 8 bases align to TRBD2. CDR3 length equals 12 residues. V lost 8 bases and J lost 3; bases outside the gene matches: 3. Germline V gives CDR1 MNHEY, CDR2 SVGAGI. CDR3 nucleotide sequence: TGTGCCAGCTCGGGGACTAGCTACGAGCAGTACTTC. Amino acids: CASSGTSYEQYF.

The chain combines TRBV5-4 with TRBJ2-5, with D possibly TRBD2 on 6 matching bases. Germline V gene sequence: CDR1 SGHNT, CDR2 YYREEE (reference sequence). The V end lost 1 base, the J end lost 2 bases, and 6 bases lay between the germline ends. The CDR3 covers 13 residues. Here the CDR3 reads CASSLRGQETQYF. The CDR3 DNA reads TGTGCCAGCAGCTTGCGGGGGCAAGAGACCCAGTACTTC. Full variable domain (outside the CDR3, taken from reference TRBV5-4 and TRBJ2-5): ETGVTQSPTHLIKTRGQQVTLRCSSQSGHNTVSWYQQALGQGPQFIFQYYREEENGRGNFPPRFSGLQFPNYSSELNVNALELDDSALYLCASSLRGQETQYFGPGTRLLVL.

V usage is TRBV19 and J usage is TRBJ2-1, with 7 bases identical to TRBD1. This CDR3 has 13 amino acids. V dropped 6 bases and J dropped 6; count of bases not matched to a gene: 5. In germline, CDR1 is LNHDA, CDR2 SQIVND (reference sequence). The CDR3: CASSRDSFNEQFF. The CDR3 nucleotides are TGTGCCAGTAGCCGGGACAGTTTCAATGAGCAGTTCTTC.

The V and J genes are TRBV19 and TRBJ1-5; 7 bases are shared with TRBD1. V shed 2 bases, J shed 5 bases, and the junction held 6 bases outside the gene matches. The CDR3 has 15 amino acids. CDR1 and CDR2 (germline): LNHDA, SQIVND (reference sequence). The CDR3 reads CASSINRGGDQPQHF. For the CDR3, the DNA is TGTGCCAGTAGTATAAATAGAGGGGGCGATCAGCCCCAGCATTTT.

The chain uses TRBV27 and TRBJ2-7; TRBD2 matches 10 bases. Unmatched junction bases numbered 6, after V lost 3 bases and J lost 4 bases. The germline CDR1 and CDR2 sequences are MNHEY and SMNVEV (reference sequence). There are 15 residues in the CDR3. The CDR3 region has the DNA TGTGCCAGCAGTTTGGCTAGCGGGAGCCCTTACGAGCAGTACTTC. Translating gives CASSLASGSPYEQYF.

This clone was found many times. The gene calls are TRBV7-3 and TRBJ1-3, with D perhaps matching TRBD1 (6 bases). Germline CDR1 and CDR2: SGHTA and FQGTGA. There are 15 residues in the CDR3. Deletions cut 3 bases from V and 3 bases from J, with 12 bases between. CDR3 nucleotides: TGTGCCAGCAGCTTGAACGGGGGCTTTGGAAACACCATATATTTT. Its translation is CASSLNGGFGNTIYF. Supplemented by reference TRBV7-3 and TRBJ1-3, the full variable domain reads GAGVSQTPSNKVTEKGKYVELRCDPISGHTALYWYRQSLGQGPEFLIYFQGTGAADDSGLPNDRFFAVRPEGSVSTLKIQRTERGDSAVYLCASSLNGGFGNTIYFGEGSWLTVV.

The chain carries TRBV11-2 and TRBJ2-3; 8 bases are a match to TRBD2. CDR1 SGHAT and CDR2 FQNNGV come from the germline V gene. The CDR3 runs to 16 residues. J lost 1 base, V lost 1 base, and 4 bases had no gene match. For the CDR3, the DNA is TGTGCCAGCAGCTTAGTGATAGCGGGGCGCACAGATACGCAGTATTTT. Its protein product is CASSLVIAGRTDTQYF.

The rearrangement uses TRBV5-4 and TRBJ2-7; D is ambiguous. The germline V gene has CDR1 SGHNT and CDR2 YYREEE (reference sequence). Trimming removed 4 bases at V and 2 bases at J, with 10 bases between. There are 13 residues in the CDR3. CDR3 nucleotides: TGTGCCAGCAGCCCCGGACCAGCCTACGAGCAGTACTTC. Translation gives CASSPGPAYEQYF.